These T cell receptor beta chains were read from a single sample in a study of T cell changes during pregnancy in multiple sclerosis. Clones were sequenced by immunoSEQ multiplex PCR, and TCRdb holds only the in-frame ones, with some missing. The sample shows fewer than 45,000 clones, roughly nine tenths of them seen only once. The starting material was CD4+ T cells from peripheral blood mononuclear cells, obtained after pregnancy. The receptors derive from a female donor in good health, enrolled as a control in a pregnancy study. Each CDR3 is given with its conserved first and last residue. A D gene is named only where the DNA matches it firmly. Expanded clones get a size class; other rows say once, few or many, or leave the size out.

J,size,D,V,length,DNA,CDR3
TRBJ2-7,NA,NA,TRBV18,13,TGTGCCAGCTCACCACGGCAGTACTACGAGCAGTACTTC,CASSPRQYYEQYF
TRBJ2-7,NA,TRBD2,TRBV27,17,TGTGCCAGCAGTTTTTCCCCGCCGGGGGGTTACTCCTACGAGCAGTACTTC,CASSFSPPGGYSYEQYF
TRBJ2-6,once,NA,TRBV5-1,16,TGCGCCAGCAGCCCCAGGGCGTTCTCTGGGGCCAACGTCCTGACTTTC,CASSPRAFSGANVLTF
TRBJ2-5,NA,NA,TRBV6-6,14,TGTGCCAGCTCTCCGGGCGGGTCCCAAGAGACCCAGTACTTC,CASSPGGSQETQYF
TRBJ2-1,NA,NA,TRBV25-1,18,TGTGCCAGCAGTGCCTCTCGATCGGGGGGCGATTCCTACAATGAGCAGTTCTTC,CASSASRSGGDSYNEQFF
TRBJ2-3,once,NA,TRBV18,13,TGTGCCAGCTCTCCACTGGAGACAGATACGCAGTATTTT,CASSPLETDTQYF
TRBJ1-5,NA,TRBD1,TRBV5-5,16,TGTGCCAGCAGCAAGGTCGGACAGGGGGTTATTCAGCCCCAGCATTTT,CASSKVGQGVIQPQHF
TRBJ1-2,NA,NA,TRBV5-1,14,TGCGCCAGCAGCTTGAACAGGGTGGGCTATGGCTACACCTTC,CASSLNRVGYGYTF
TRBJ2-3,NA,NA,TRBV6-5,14,TGTGCCAGCAGGTCCAATTGGCCCGCAGATACGCAGTATTTT,CASRSNWPADTQYF
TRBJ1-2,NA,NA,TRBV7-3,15,TGTGCCAGCAGCTTAGAAGGAGGGGAGAACTATGGCTACACCTTC,CASSLEGGENYGYTF
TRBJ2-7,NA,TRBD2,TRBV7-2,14,TGTGCCAGCAGCCTCAAGCGGGGGGGCCGCGAGCAGTACTTC,CASSLKRGGREQYF
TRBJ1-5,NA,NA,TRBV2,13,TGTGCCAGCCGAGCCGGGACTTATCAGCCCCAGCATTTT,CASRAGTYQPQHF
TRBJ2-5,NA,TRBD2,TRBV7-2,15,TGTGCCAGCAGCCAACAGGGACTAGCGGGGGAGACCCAGTACTTC,CASSQQGLAGETQYF
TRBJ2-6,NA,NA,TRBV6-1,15,TGTGCCACCTCCCCCGGAGTCTCTGGGGCCAACGTCCTGACTTTC,CATSPGVSGANVLTF
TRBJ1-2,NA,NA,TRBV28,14,TGTGCCAGCAGTTTACCGGGACTCAACTATGGCTACACCTTC,CASSLPGLNYGYTF
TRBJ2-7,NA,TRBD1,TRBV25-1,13,TGTGCCAGCAGCGGGACAGCTTCCTACGAGCAGTACTTC,CASSGTASYEQYF
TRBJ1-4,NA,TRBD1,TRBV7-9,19,TGTGCCAGCACCTCCCAGGGGGCGATCCCAACTGGGACTAATGAAAAACTGTTTTTT,CASTSQGAIPTGTNEKLFF
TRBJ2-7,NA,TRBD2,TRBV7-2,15,TGTGCCAGCAGCTCCACTAGCGGGGGATCCTACGAGCAGTACTTC,CASSSTSGGSYEQYF
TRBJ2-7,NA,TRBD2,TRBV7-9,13,TGTGCCAGCAGCGCCGGGACGGGGGGGGAGCAGTACTTC,CASSAGTGGEQYF
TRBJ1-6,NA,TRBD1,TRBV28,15,TGTGCCAGCAGGCCCGAAGGACAGGGATACTCACCCCTCCACTTT,CASRPEGQGYSPLHF
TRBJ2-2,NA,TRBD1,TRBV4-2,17,TGTGCCAGCAGCCAAGAGGAAACGACAGGGGGGGCCGGGGAGCTGTTTTTT,CASSQEETTGGAGELFF
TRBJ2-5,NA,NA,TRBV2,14,TGTGCCAGCAGTGGGCGGGTTCCGGGGGAGACCCAGTACTTC,CASSGRVPGETQYF
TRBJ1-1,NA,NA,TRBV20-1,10,TGCAGTGCGCCTCAGGGTGAAGCTTTCTTT,CSAPQGEAFF
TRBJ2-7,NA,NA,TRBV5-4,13,TGTGCCAGCAGCCCCGACGGAGACTACGAGCAGTACTTC,CASSPDGDYEQYF
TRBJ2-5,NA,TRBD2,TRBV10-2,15,TGCGCCAGCAAGGGGAGGGACGGGACGTCCGGGACCCAGTACTTC,CASKGRDGTSGTQYF
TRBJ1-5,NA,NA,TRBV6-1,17,TGTGCCAGCAGTGTGTCCGGACAGCTAATAGACAATCAGCCCCAGCATTTT,CASSVSGQLIDNQPQHF
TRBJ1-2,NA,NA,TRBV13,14,TGTGCCAGCAGCCCAGCGGTGGTGAAAGGCGGCTACACCTTC,CASSPAVVKGGYTF
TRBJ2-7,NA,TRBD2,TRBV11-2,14,TGTGCCAGCAGAAGACTAGCGGGAGTCTTCGAGCAGTACTTC,CASRRLAGVFEQYF
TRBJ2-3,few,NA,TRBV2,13,TGTGCCAGCAGTGACGTGTTCACAGATACGCAGTATTTT,CASSDVFTDTQYF
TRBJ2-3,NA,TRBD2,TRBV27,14,TGTGCCAGCAGGTACCGGACTAGCGGGGCCCTCACGTATTTT,CASRYRTSGALTYF